Here is one T cell receptor (beta chain) with its context. Its target is unknown. The sample is drawn from a study of Ad26.COV2.S vaccination and SARS-CoV-2 variants. The study's findings and limits: The TCR-based breadth and depth measures might underestimate overall T cell responses. People given the vaccine had a wider spike-specific TCR breadth than placebo recipients did. Researchers reported similar non-spike TCR breadth in vaccine and placebo recipients.

Sequencing used immunoSEQ multiplex PCR; TCRdb keeps in-frame clones, though not all of them. The sample records about 350,000 clones, about 91% being singletons. The CDR3 loop spans 13 amino acids. The V gene's germline CDR1 is SGHVS and CDR2 FNYEAQ. Germline trimming cut 8 bases from V and 8 bases from J; bases unmatched to any gene: 8. V gene TRBV7-6 combines with J gene TRBJ2-1, with TRBD2 identical over 8 bases. The material was peripheral blood, obtained after recovery from COVID-19. This receptor was obtained from a human donor who had recovered from COVID-19. CDR3 bases: TGTGCCAGCGAAGAGGTAGCGGGGTATGAGCAGTTCTTC. Translation gives CASEEVAGYEQFF. Looking up the rest from reference TRBV7-6 and TRBJ2-1 gives the full variable domain: GAGVSQSPRYKVTKRGQDVALRCDPISGHVSLYWYRQALGQGPEFLTYFNYEAQQDKSGLPNDRFSAERPEGSISTLTIQRTEQRDSAMYRCASEEVAGYEQFFGPGTRLTVL.